The 5 T cell receptor beta chains below all came from one sample that was sequenced in a study of shared clonotypes between healthy human individuals. Assay: immunoSEQ multiplex PCR; the TCRdb copy retains only in-frame clones and omits some. The sample carries roughly 700,000 clones, less than 95% recorded once. The sequenced material came from memory CD8+ T cells from PBMCs. Subset of the sample: CD45RO+ cells pooled with CCR7-negative TemRA cells. These receptors all come from a man aged 18 to 30 in good health. Some clones in this sample may be carry-over from other donors' samples.

The chain has TRBV27 and TRBJ2-7, with 7 bases lining up with TRBD1. The germline V gene has CDR1 MNHEY and CDR2 SMNVEV (reference sequence). This CDR3 is built from 12 residues. The junction had 5 bases not matched to a gene; V was cut back by 6 bases and J by 6 bases. In DNA form, the CDR3 reads TGTGCCAGCAGCCGAACAGGGGCCGAGCAGTACTTC. It yields the protein CASSRTGAEQYF.

The V and J genes are TRBV10-3 and TRBJ2-3; the D call may be TRBD1 or TRBD2 (5 bases each). The length of the CDR3 is 18 residues. CDR1 is ENHRY and CDR2 is SYGVKD in the germline V gene. V was cut by 6 bases and J by 2 bases, with 24 bases left in between. In nucleotides, the CDR3 is TGTGCCATCAGGGATTTGGGGGATGACGGGAAAACCACAGATACGCAGTATTTT. It codes for CAIRDLGDDGKTTDTQYF.

This chain connects TRBV13 to TRBJ2-7; 7 nucleotides match TRBD1. The CDR3 covers 13 residues. The germline V gene has CDR1 PRHDT and CDR2 FYEKMQ (reference sequence). The junction had 4 bases not matched to a gene; V was cut back by 5 bases and J by 3 bases. The CDR3 DNA sequence: TGTGCCAGCAGCACCAGGGGGTTCTACGAGCAGTACTTC. Translated, it gives CASSTRGFYEQYF.

The chain couples TRBV7-8 to TRBJ2-1; possible D gene TRBD2, 7 bases. CDR3 length: 17 residues. CDR1 and CDR2 (germline): SGHVS, FQNEAQ. Trimming left V 0 bases short and J 10 bases short, with 22 bases between. This CDR3 reads CASSLALAGASYGEQFF. Written as DNA, the CDR3 is TGTGCCAGCAGCTTAGCGCTGGCGGGGGCGTCGTACGGGGAGCAGTTCTTC.

The chain uses TRBV6-5 and TRBJ1-2; 7 positions match TRBD1. From germline, CDR1 is MNHEY and CDR2 SVGAGI. Trimming cost V 5 bases and J 5 bases; bases outside gene matches: 11. The CDR3 has 15 residues. The CDR3, as DNA: TGTGCCAGCAGTCAACAGGGGAGAGTGGAATATGGCTACACCTTC. This sequence encodes CASSQQGRVEYGYTF.